This T cell receptor (beta chain) appears in the sequencing data of a study of blood T cell repertoires in COVID-19. This table comes from immunoSEQ multiplex PCR, and its TCRdb copy is limited to in-frame clones, with some not included. The sample contains about 68,000 clones, over 70% of which appear only once. The sequence came from a human donor in a cohort sampled during active COVID-19. Sequencing input: peripheral blood.

CDR3 in amino acids: CASSQTMVPLTQDGIQNEKLFF. CDR3 in DNA: TGCGCCAGCAGCCAAACAATGGTGCCCCTAACACAGGACGGTATCCAGAATGAAAAACTGTTTTTT. This chain connects TRBV4-1 to TRBJ1-4, with TRBD1 as a possible D gene (5 bases). Germline V gene lookup returns CDR1 MGHRA and CDR2 YSYEKL. V gave up 2 bases and J gave up 5 bases, with 33 bases separating them. The CDR3 consists of 22 residues.